This TCR beta chain stems from a study of blood T cell repertoires in COVID-19. Turning to the study itself: The samples span acute and convalescent COVID-19 from the United States, Italy and Spain. T cells, B-cell-depleted T cells, or PBMCs supplied cDNA or gDNA.

V lost 8 bases, J lost 6 bases, and 17 bases lay in between. The CDR3 length is 13 residues. Germline CDR1 is ENHRY and CDR2 is SYGVKD. The table came from immunoSEQ multiplex PCR; TCRdb's copy has only in-frame clones and leaves some out. The sample shows 120,000 or so clones, 70% to 90% of them seen only once. Sequencing used peripheral blood. The origin of this receptor is a woman aged 50 to 60 with acute or convalescent COVID-19. V usage is TRBV10-3 and J usage is TRBJ2-7; TRBD2 might be the D (5 bases). CDR3 protein: CAIENTRGVEQYF. CDR3 DNA sequence: TGTGCCATCGAGAACACCCGGGGAGTCGAGCAGTACTTC.